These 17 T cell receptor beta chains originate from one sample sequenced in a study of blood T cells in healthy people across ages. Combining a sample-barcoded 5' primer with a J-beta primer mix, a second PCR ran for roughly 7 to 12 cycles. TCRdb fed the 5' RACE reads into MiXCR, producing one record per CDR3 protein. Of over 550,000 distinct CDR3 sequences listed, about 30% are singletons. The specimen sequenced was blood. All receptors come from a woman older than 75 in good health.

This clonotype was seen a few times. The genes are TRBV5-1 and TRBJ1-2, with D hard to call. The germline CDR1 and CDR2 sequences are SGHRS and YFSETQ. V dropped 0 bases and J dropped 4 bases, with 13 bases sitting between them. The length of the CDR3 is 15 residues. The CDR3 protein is CASSLATAEIYGYTF. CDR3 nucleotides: TGCGCCAGCAGCTTGGCCACCGCAGAAATCTATGGCTACACCTTC.

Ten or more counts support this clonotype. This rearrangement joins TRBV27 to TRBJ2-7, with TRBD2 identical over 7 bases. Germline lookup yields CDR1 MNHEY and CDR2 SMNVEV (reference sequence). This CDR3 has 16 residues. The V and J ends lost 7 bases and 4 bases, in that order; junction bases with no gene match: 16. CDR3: CASTPTPAGYPYEQYF. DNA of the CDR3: TGTGCCAGCACTCCGACCCCAGCGGGGTACCCTTACGAGCAGTACTTC.

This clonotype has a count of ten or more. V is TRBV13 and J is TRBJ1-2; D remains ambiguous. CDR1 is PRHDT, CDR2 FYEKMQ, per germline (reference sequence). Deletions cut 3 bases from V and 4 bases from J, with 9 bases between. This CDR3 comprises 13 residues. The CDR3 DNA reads TGTGCCAGCAGCTTCGACACTACCTATGGCTACACCTTC. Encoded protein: CASSFDTTYGYTF.

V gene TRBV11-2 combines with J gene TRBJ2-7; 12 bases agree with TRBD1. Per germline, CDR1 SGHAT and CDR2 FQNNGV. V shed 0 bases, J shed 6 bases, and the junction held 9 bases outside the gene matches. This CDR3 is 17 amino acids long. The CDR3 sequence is CASSLDMGQGALGEQYF. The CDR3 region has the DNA TGTGCCAGCAGCTTAGATATGGGACAGGGGGCGTTGGGCGAGCAGTACTTC.

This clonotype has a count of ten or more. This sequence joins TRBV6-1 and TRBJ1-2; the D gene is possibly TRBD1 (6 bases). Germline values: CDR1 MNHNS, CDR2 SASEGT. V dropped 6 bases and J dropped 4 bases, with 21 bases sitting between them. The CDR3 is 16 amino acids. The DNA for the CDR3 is TGTGCCAGCAGCCCACAAACGGGGGGCATAGGCTATGGCTACACCTTC. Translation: CASSPQTGGIGYGYTF.

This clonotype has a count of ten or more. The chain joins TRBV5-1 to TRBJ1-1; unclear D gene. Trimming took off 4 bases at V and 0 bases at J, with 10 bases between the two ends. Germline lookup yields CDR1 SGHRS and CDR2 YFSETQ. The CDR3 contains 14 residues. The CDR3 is CASSPLRVNTEAFF. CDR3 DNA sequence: TGCGCCAGCAGCCCTCTCCGGGTGAACACTGAAGCTTTCTTT.

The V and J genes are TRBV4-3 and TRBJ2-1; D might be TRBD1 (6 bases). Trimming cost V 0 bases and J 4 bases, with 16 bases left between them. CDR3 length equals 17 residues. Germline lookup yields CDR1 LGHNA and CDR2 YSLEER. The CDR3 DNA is TGCGCCAGCAGCCAAGATTCTACAGGGACCGCTTACAATGAGCAGTTCTTC. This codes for CASSQDSTGTAYNEQFF.

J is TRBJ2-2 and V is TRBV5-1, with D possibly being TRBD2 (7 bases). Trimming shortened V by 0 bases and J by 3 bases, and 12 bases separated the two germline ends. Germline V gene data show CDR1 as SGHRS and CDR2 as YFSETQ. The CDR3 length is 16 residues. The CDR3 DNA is TGCGCCAGCAGCTTGGCGCGGGGGCGAGACACCGGGGAGCTGTTTTTT. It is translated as CASSLARGRDTGELFF.

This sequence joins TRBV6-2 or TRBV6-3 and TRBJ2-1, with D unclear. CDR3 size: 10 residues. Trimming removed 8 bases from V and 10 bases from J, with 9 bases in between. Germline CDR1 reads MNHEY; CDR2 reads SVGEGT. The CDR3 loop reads CASGSYEQFF. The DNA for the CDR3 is TGTGCCAGCGGATCCTACGAGCAGTTCTTC.

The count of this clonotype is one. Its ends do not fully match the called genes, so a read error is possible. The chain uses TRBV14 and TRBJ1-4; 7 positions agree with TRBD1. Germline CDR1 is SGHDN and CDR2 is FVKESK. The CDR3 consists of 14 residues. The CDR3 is CASSYRGRNEELFF. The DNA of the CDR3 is TGTGCCAGCAGCTACAGGGGACGGAATGAAGAACTGTTTTTT.

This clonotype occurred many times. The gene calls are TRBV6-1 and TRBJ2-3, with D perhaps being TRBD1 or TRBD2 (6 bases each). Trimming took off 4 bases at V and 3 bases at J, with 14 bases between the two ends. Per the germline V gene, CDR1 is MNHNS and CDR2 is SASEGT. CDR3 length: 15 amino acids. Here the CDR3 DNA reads TGTGCCAGCAGTGTAGAGGGGGGCAGAACAGATACGCAGTATTTT. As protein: CASSVEGGRTDTQYF.

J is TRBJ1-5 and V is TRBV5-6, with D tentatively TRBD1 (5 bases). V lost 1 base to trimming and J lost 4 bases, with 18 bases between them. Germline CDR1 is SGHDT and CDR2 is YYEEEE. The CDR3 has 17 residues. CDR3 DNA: TGTGCCAGCAGCTTGTTCGGCCAGGGTGGAGGAAATCAGCCCCAGCATTTT. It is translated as CASSLFGQGGGNQPQHF.

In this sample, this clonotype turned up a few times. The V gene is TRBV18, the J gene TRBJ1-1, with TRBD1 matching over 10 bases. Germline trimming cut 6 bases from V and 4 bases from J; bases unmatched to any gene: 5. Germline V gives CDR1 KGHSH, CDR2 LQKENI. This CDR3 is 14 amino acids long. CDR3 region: CASSGDRGLTEAFF. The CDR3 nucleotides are TGTGCCAGCTCGGGGGACAGGGGCCTCACTGAAGCTTTCTTT. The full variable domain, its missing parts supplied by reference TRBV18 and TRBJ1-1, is NAGVMQNPRHLVRRRGQEARLRCSPMKGHSHVYWYRQLPEEGLKFMVYLQKENIIDESGMPKERFSAEFPKEGPSILRIQQVVRGDSAAYFCASSGDRGLTEAFFGQGTRLTVV.

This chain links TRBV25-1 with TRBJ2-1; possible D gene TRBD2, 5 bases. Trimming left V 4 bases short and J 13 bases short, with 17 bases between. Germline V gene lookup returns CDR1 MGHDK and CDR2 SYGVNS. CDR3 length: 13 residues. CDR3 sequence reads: CASSGTGKWTQFF. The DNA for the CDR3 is TGTGCCAGCAGTGGGACGGGGAAATGGACCCAGTTCTTC.

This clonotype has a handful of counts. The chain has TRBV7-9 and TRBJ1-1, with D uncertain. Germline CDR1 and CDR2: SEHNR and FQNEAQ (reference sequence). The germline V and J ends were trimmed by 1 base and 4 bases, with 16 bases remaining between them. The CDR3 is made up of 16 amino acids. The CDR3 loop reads CASSLEVGISGTEAFF. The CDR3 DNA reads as TGTGCCAGCAGCTTAGAAGTCGGTATTTCGGGCACTGAAGCTTTCTTT.

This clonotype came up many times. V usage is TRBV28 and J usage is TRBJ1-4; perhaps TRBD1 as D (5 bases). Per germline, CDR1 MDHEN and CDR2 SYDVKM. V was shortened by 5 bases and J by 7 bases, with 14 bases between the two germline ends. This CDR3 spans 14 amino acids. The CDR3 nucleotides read TGTGCCAGCAGTATGAACCGGGACGCTGAAAAACTGTTTTTT. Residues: CASSMNRDAEKLFF.

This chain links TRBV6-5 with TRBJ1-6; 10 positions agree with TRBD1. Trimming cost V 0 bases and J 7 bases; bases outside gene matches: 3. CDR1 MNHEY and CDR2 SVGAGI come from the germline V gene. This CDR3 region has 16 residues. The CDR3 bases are TGTGCCAGCAGTTACTCAGCGGGACAGGGGAATTCACCCCTCCACTTT. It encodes CASSYSAGQGNSPLHF.